This TCR beta chain was obtained from a study of blood T cell repertoires in COVID-19. Study background: Sites in the United States, Italy and Spain provided acute and convalescent COVID-19 samples. Sources were T cells, B-cell-depleted T cells, or PBMCs; the material itself was cDNA or gDNA.

Authors' analysis steps: Quantification of nucleated cells was approximated via reference gene primer amplification. Using immunoSEQ multiplex PCR, the repertoire was profiled, and TCRdb retains in-frame clones only, with some absent. V and J calls and clone size are copied from that table; D and trimming were computed from the DNA. Among 25,000 to 40,000 clones listed, about 85% were seen once. V shed 0 bases and J 4 bases; nucleotides not matched to a gene: 9. Per the germline V gene, CDR1 is SGHRS and CDR2 is YFSETQ. The CDR3 loop spans 18 amino acids. This clone was recorded once. The specimen was peripheral blood. The origin of this receptor is a woman aged 55-75 years with active COVID-19. V and J are TRBV5-1 and TRBJ2-2; 10 bases map to TRBD2. CDR3 nucleotide sequence: TGCGCCAGCAGCTTGGCAGGTAGCGGGGGGCCGGGCACCGGGGAGCTGTTTTTT. Translating it yields CASSLAGSGGPGTGELFF.